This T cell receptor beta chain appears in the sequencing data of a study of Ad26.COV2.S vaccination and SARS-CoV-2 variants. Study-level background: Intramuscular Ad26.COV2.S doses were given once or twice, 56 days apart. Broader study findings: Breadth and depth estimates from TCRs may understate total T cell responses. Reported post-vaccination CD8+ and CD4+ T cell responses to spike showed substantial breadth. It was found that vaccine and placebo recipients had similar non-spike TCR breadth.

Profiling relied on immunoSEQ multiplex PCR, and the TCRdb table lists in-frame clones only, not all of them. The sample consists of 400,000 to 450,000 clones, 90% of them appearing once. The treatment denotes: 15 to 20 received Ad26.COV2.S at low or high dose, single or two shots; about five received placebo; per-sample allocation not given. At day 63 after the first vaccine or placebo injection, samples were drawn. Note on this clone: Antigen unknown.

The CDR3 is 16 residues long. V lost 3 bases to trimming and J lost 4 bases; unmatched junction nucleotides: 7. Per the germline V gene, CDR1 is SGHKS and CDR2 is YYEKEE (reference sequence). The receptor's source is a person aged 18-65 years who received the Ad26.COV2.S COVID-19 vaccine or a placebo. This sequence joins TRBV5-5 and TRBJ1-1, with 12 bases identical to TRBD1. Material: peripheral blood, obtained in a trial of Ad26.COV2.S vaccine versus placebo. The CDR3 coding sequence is TGTGCCAGCAGCTCCGGGACAGGGGGCGCATCCACTGAAGCTTTCTTT. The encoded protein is CASSSGTGGASTEAFF.